Following are 21 T cell receptor beta chains from one sample sequenced in a study of T cell responses to AZD1222 COVID-19 vaccine. The method was immunoSEQ multiplex PCR; TCRdb's version includes in-frame clones alone and lacks a portion of them. The repertoire has over 45,000 clones, about three quarters of them found once; the top ten carry approximately 7%. Sequencing was performed on peripheral blood, taken on day 0 of AZD1222 vaccination. These receptors all come from an adult in good health.

The chain uses TRBV6-1 and TRBJ1-6; possible D gene TRBD1, 5 bases. V was cut by 4 bases and J by 7 bases, with 17 bases left in between. From germline, CDR1 is MNHNS and CDR2 SASEGT. The CDR3 has 16 amino acids. CDR3 in amino acids: CASSVQEILTNSPLHF. In DNA form, the CDR3 reads TGTGCCAGCAGTGTACAGGAGATCTTAACAAATTCACCCCTCCACTTT.

The V and J genes are TRBV9 and TRBJ2-5, with D perhaps being TRBD1 or TRBD2 (6 bases each). The CDR3 runs 13 residues. V was shortened by 6 bases and J by 4 bases, with 13 bases between the two germline ends. CDR1 SGDLS and CDR2 YYNGEE come from the germline V gene. DNA for the CDR3: TGTGCCAGCACCCCTGGAGGGGGAGAGACCCAGTACTTC. Its translation is CASTPGGGETQYF.

This clone came up a few times. The chain links TRBV11-2 to TRBJ1-1, with D hard to call. V lost 0 bases to trimming and J lost 1 base, with 3 bases between them. The CDR3 totals 13 residues. Per germline, CDR1 SGHAT and CDR2 FQNNGV. The CDR3 is CASSLEGNTEAFF. CDR3 in DNA: TGTGCCAGCAGCTTAGAAGGGAACACTGAAGCTTTCTTT.

The chain has TRBV27 and TRBJ2-7, with D uncertain. This CDR3 is 11 amino acids long. Per the germline V gene, CDR1 is MNHEY and CDR2 is SMNVEV (reference sequence). Deletions cut 8 bases from V and 2 bases from J, with 7 bases between. This chain's CDR3 is CASGYTYEQYF. CDR3 sequence (DNA): TGTGCCAGCGGGTACACCTACGAGCAGTACTTC.

The chain uses TRBV19 and TRBJ1-5; the D gene is possibly TRBD1 (6 bases). CDR1 is LNHDA, CDR2 SQIVND, per germline (reference sequence). The CDR3 has 15 amino acids. V dropped 0 bases and J dropped 7 bases, with 13 bases sitting between them. This chain's CDR3 is CASSIDWGARQPQHF. As DNA, the CDR3 is TGTGCCAGTAGTATAGATTGGGGGGCGCGACAGCCCCAGCATTTT.

The CDR3 region is CASSVRGPLSDEQFF. DNA of the CDR3: TGTGCCAGCAGCGTCAGGGGCCCCCTGAGCGATGAGCAGTTCTTC. V usage is TRBV7-2 and J usage is TRBJ2-1, with a weak D call TRBD1 (6 bases). V lost 5 bases and J 8 bases, leaving 19 bases between the germline ends. Per germline, CDR1 SGHTA and CDR2 FQGNSA. The CDR3 spans 15 residues.

In the case of this clone: Other DNA sequences within the sample encode an identical CDR3. The CDR3 DNA sequence: TGTGCCAGCAGTTTAGGCGGGGGGGCCGCCCAAGAGACCCAGTACTTC. Its protein product is CASSLGGGAAQETQYF. The rearrangement links TRBV28 to TRBJ2-5; 9 positions agree with TRBD2. This CDR3 has 16 residues. Losses at the gene ends were 2 bases for V and 1 base for J; bases not matched to a gene: 5. Germline lookup yields CDR1 MDHEN and CDR2 SYDVKM.

The chain joins TRBV7-2 to TRBJ1-4; 7 bases fit TRBD1. The V gene's germline CDR1 is SGHTA and CDR2 FQGNSA. The CDR3 covers 15 residues. V shed 3 bases and J 2 bases; nucleotides not matched to a gene: 3. The CDR3 bases are TGTGCCAGCAGCTTGCTGGGACAGACTAATGAAAAACTGTTTTTT. This gives the protein CASSLLGQTNEKLFF.

J is TRBJ1-6 and V is TRBV21-1. TRBV21-1 is a listed pseudogene. The CDR3 consists of 16 residues. CDR3: CASSNSPVWFNSPLHF. The CDR3 coding sequence is TGTGCCAGCAGCAATTCTCCGGTCTGGTTTAATTCACCCCTCCACTTT.

This chain connects TRBV11-2 to TRBJ1-2; possibly TRBD1 for D (6 bases). The V gene lost 5 bases and the J gene lost 3 bases, with 16 bases spanning the gap. Germline V gene lookup returns CDR1 SGHAT and CDR2 FQNNGV. The CDR3 length is 15 residues. CDR3 region: CASSPGTLGYYGYTF. In nucleotides, the CDR3 is TGTGCCAGCAGCCCCGGGACACTTGGTTACTATGGCTACACCTTC.

The chain joins TRBV5-4 to TRBJ2-7; 14 bases line up with TRBD2. Trimming cost V 4 bases and J 3 bases; bases outside gene matches: 6. The CDR3 contains 16 residues. Germline V lookup: CDR1 SGHNT, CDR2 YYREEE (reference sequence). DNA of the CDR3: TGTGCCAGCAGCCCGGGCGGGACTAGCGGGAGCTACGAGCAGTACTTC. This translates into CASSPGGTSGSYEQYF.

The chain uses TRBV30 and TRBJ2-7, with a possible D match to TRBD1 (5 bases). V gave up 1 base and J gave up 6 bases, with 10 bases separating them. The CDR3 sequence is 12 residues long. Germline CDR1 GTSNPN, CDR2 SVGIG (reference sequence). The DNA for the CDR3 is TGTGCCTGGAGTGAAGTAGGGGCCGAGCAGTACTTC. Protein: CAWSEVGAEQYF.

The chain has TRBV6-5 and TRBJ1-1; unclear D gene. This CDR3 contains 14 residues. Trimming removed 6 bases from V and 6 bases from J, with 17 bases in between. CDR1 and CDR2 (germline): MNHEY, SVGAGI. CDR3 sequence: CASRTFGQAAEAFF. The CDR3 DNA sequence: TGTGCCAGCAGAACCTTCGGGCAGGCGGCTGAAGCTTTCTTT.

The gene calls are TRBV10-2 and TRBJ1-1; possible D gene TRBD1, 6 bases. The germline gives CDR1 WSHSY, CDR2 SAAADI. V lost 6 bases, J lost 1 base, and 9 bases lay in between. This CDR3 region has 13 residues. CDR3 DNA: TGCGCCAGCAGGGACAGCCAGAACACTGAAGCTTTCTTT. It codes for CASRDSQNTEAFF.

The rearrangement uses TRBV6-5 and TRBJ1-2; no reliable D call. In germline, CDR1 is MNHEY, CDR2 SVGAGI. Trimming removed 6 bases from V and 0 bases from J, with 8 bases in between. This CDR3 comprises 13 residues. The CDR3 protein is CASRTGTNYGYTF. In nucleotides, the CDR3 is TGTGCCAGCAGGACCGGGACTAACTATGGCTACACCTTC.

The chain has TRBV5-1 and TRBJ2-3; D could derive from TRBD1 or TRBD2 (5 bases each). This CDR3 is 14 amino acids long. Germline V CDR1 and CDR2: SGHRS, YFSETQ. Trimming stripped 7 bases from V and 1 base from J, with 13 bases between. CDR3 region: CASSRDSGTDTQYF. For the CDR3, the DNA is TGCGCCAGCTCCAGGGATAGCGGCACAGATACGCAGTATTTT. The variable domain in full, with the rest retrieved from reference TRBV5-1 and TRBJ2-3, is KAGVTQTPRYLIKTRGQQVTLSCSPISGHRSVSWYQQTPGQGLQFLFEYFSETQRNKGNFPGRFSGRQFSNSRSEMNVSTLELGDSALYLCASSRDSGTDTQYFGPGTRLTVL.

This chain uses TRBV28 with TRBJ1-5; a possible D gene is TRBD1 (5 bases). The V and J ends lost 4 bases and 4 bases respectively, with 14 bases between them. The CDR3 is 15 amino acids. The germline CDR1 and CDR2 sequences are MDHEN and SYDVKM. The CDR3 DNA sequence: TGTGCCAGCAGTTCTCGAATCCACAGGAATCAGCCCCAGCATTTT. Residues: CASSSRIHRNQPQHF. The full variable domain, completed using reference TRBV28 and TRBJ1-5, is DVKVTQSSRYLVKRTGEKVFLECVQDMDHENMFWYRQDPGLGLRLIYFSYDVKMKEKGDIPEGYSVSREKKERFSLILESASTNQTSMYLCASSSRIHRNQPQHFGDGTRLSIL.

The chain has TRBV9 and TRBJ2-7; possibly TRBD1 for D (6 bases). The CDR3 has 16 amino acids. V dropped 2 bases and J dropped 4 bases, with 19 bases sitting between them. Per germline, CDR1 SGDLS and CDR2 YYNGEE. The CDR3 here is CASSVGEKQGKYEQYF. The CDR3 DNA follows: TGTGCCAGCAGCGTGGGAGAGAAACAGGGAAAATACGAGCAGTACTTC.

This clone was counted a few times. The V gene is TRBV28, the J gene TRBJ2-3, with D unclear. This CDR3 spans 11 amino acids. Trimming took off 4 bases at V and 11 bases at J, with 10 bases between the two ends. Germline V gene lookup returns CDR1 MDHEN and CDR2 SYDVKM. The CDR3 spells CASSSTTGQYF. The CDR3 bases are TGTGCCAGCAGTTCTACGACGGGGCAGTATTTT.

CDR3 bases: TGTGCCATCAGTGATCCTGCGACAGACCACGAGCCCCAGCATTTT. Translation gives CAISDPATDHEPQHF. The chain uses TRBV10-3 and TRBJ1-5; D is perhaps TRBD1 (5 bases). The V end lost 3 bases, the J end lost 8 bases, and 17 bases lay between the germline ends. The CDR3 totals 15 residues. Germline CDR1 is ENHRY and CDR2 is SYGVKD.

The J gene is TRBJ1-1, the V gene TRBV7-9; possibly TRBD1 for D (6 bases). The V gene lost 1 base and the J gene lost 5 bases, with 14 bases spanning the gap. This CDR3 is built from 15 residues. CDR1 is SEHNR and CDR2 is FQNEAQ in the germline V gene (reference sequence). The CDR3: CASSLGIRGKTEAFF. CDR3 nucleotide sequence: TGTGCCAGCAGCTTAGGTATTAGGGGGAAGACTGAAGCTTTCTTT.